A few counts support the clone carrying this T cell receptor (beta chain). As yet, its antigen is unknown. Patients were excluded because of uncontrolled infection, other autoimmune disease, pregnancy or lactation. The CDR3 regions of TCR beta were amplified from RNA transcripts. The study used the HTBI primer set for a first-round RT-PCR of the TCR CDR3. TCRdb processed the multiplex PCR reads anew with MiXCR; each CDR3 protein has one entry. Of 350,000 to 450,000 distinct CDR3 sequences listed, 11% to 15% are singletons. This sample is part of a study of T cells in Graves' hyperthyroidism and ophthalmopathy. Study results and limitations: A 13 V-J signature model discriminated ophthalmopathy versus stable hyperthyroidism.

Trimming cost V 5 bases and J 3 bases; bases outside gene matches: 3. The CDR3 consists of 13 residues. CDR1 is LNHDA, CDR2 SQIVND, per germline (reference sequence). This TCR was sampled from a man aged 45-60 years with Graves' ophthalmopathy. The sample consisted of blood. This sequence joins TRBV19 and TRBJ2-7; the match to TRBD2 covers 8 bases. CDR3 region: CASSDTSGYEQYF. The CDR3 coding sequence is TGTGCCAGTAGTGATACTAGCGGCTACGAGCAGTACTTC.